A single T cell receptor beta chain is shown here with its context. This clone was seen repeatedly, ten times or more. Its antigen target is currently unknown. Qualities for individual bases were not recorded, and no much larger clone is one base off. This sample is drawn from a study of blood T cell repertoires in COVID-19 (dated by TCRdb to the early 2020s). For the study in its entirety: Samples from collaborators originated in the United States, Italy and Spain and spanned both the acute and convalescent phases of COVID-19. Nearly every sample came with metadata listing a de-identified subject ID, COVID-19 status, age in years and sex. Where HLA class I and class II types were available, the types were taken from metadata supplied by the sample provider, not from assay-based typing. Samples came from the ongoing ImmuneRACE study (first 160 participants) plus 1,254 subjects from 6 global collaborators. The repertoires were released in a freely available public database intended as a resource for research on the immune response to SARS-CoV-2. Deeply sampled blood TCRbeta repertoires from subjects exposed to, actively infected with, or recovered from COVID-19 were included in the dataset. The material from the prospective study consisted of cDNA or gDNA derived from T cells, B-cell-depleted T cells, or PBMCs.

Points the paper makes about the study in general: How much clinical and demographic metadata was included differed by source and by participant, and the metadata was provided uncurated.

The collaborating institutions used their own protocols to collect whole blood in K2EDTA tubes. For TCRbeta analysis, collaborators shipped samples in one of three forms: frozen whole blood, isolated PBMCs, or DNA extracted from either of those sample types. TCRbeta CDR3 regions were amplified from genomic DNA using the immunoSEQ Assay, a bias-controlled multiplex PCR. As for how the authors treated the data: Within the assay, amplification of reference gene primers was used to estimate how many nucleated cells each sample contained. To quantify the absolute abundance of each unique TCRbeta CDR3 rearrangement, sequence reads were collapsed and filtered. For each sample, productive Simpson clonality was calculated as the square root of Simpson's diversity index across productive rearrangements. Held by TCRdb, this immuneACCESS table contains in-frame sequences only and omits some clones. Under half of the omission traces to an unresolved V gene where checked; the cause of the rest is unknown. V and J calls and clone size are given by that table; D and trimming were obtained from the DNA. In this sample the table shows around 160,000 clones, 80% to 90% of which occur a single time. Of the sample, nearly 8.5% is held by the ten largest clones.

Taken from the germline V gene, the CDR1 and CDR2 loops are SGHRS and YFSETQ. After removal of 0 bases from V and 6 bases from J, the junction retains 5 bases not matched to a gene. The CDR3 contains 14 residues, cysteine and phenylalanine counted. CDR3 DNA is the only sequence kept; it has 42 bases, read in frame from the first base. This TCR derives from a man aged 55 to 69 with acute or convalescent COVID-19. The sequence links TRBV5-1 to TRBJ2-7; TRBD2 lines up with 8 middle nucleotides. Sequenced sample: peripheral blood. CDR3 protein: CASSLAPTSGEQYF. The sequenced DNA is TGCGCCAGCAGCTTGGCCCCTACTAGCGGCGAGCAGTACTTC.